This T cell receptor (beta chain) came from a study of blood T cell repertoires in COVID-19. Study-wide context: Material from acute and convalescent COVID-19 was sourced from the United States, Italy and Spain. In each case, the material was cDNA or gDNA derived from T cells, B-cell-depleted T cells, or PBMCs.

Germline V lookup: CDR1 MNHNY, CDR2 SVGAGI (reference sequence). V lost 6 bases, J lost 6 bases, and 11 bases lay in between. The CDR3 totals 13 residues. Authors' data handling: How many nucleated cells were present was estimated from reference gene primer amplification. Sequencing used immunoSEQ multiplex PCR; TCRdb keeps in-frame clones, though not all of them. That table is the source of V, J and clone size, and D and trimming were worked out from the DNA. This table holds around 200,000 clones, around nine tenths found once. The clonotype comes from a man younger than 35 with active or convalescent COVID-19. The sequenced sample was peripheral blood. The V gene is TRBV6-6, the J gene TRBJ2-2, with D possibly TRBD1 on 6 matching bases. The CDR3 DNA is TGTGCCAGCAGACCCGGACAGCCCGGGGAGCTGTTTTTT. It yields the protein CASRPGQPGELFF.